One and the same sample provided the 14 T cell receptor beta chains below, sequenced in a study of shared clonotypes between healthy human individuals. The table came from immunoSEQ multiplex PCR; TCRdb's copy has only in-frame clones and leaves some out. The sample has approximately 1.5 million clones; nearly 99% are singletons. Sequencing input: naive CD4+ T cells sorted from blood. Regarding subset: CD45RA+ positively selected. These receptors came from a young man in good health.

V usage is TRBV30 and J usage is TRBJ2-1; TRBD2 agrees at 12 bases. The CDR3 has 17 residues. Germline assignment: CDR1 GTSNPN and CDR2 SVGIG (reference sequence). V lost 4 bases, J lost 4 bases, and 11 bases stayed unmatched. This chain's CDR3 is CAWKTSGRIGGYNEQFF. CDR3 sequence (DNA): TGTGCCTGGAAGACTAGCGGGAGAATCGGAGGGTACAATGAGCAGTTCTTC. Drawing the rest from reference TRBV30 and TRBJ2-1, the complete variable domain is SQTIHQWPATLVQPVGSPLSLECTVEGTSNPNLYWYRQAAGRGLQLLFYSVGIGQISSEVPQNLSASRPQDRQFILSSKKLLLSDSGFYLCAWKTSGRIGGYNEQFFGPGTRLTVL.

This clone was observed a few times. The V call is TRBV12-5, the J call TRBJ2-2; weak D call: TRBD1 (5 bases). Trimming cost V 5 bases and J 5 bases, with 9 bases left between them. The CDR3 is made up of 13 amino acids. Per the germline V gene, CDR1 is LGHNT and CDR2 is FRNRAP. The CDR3 region is CASGPQGTGELFF. The CDR3 nucleotides are TGTGCTAGTGGTCCCCAGGGTACCGGGGAGCTGTTTTTT. Filled out from reference TRBV12-5 and TRBJ2-2, the complete variable domain reads DARVTQTPRHKVTEMGQEVTMRCQPILGHNTVFWYRQTMMQGLELLAYFRNRAPLDDSGMPKDRFSAEMPDATLATLKIQPSEPRDSAVYFCASGPQGTGELFFGEGSRLTVL.

Comment on this clone: This same CDR3 is encoded by further DNA sequences in the sample. The CDR3 nucleotides are TGCGCCAGCAGCTTGGCCGGGTACCAAGAGACCCAGTACTTC. Residues: CASSLAGYQETQYF. This chain joins TRBV5-1 and TRBJ2-5, with D unresolved. The CDR3 runs to 14 residues. Germline CDR1 and CDR2: SGHRS and YFSETQ. Between the trimmed V and J ends, which lost 0 bases and 0 bases, there was a span of 6 bases.

This clone came up once. This chain links TRBV10-3 with TRBJ2-7, with 10 nucleotides matching TRBD1. The CDR3 spans 14 residues. Trimming at V came to 2 bases and at J to 5 bases, leaving 3 bases not matched to a gene. CDR1 ENHRY and CDR2 SYGVKD come from the germline V gene. The CDR3 is CAISERQGADEQYF. The CDR3 DNA reads as TGTGCCATCAGTGAGAGACAGGGGGCGGACGAGCAGTACTTC.

Here the CDR3 reads CASSQGLAGEQYF. The DNA of the CDR3 is TGTGCCAGCAGCCAGGGACTAGCGGGAGAGCAGTACTTC. The rearrangement joins TRBV7-6 to TRBJ2-7, with 13 positions matching TRBD2. The junction had 2 bases not matched to a gene; V was cut back by 5 bases and J by 7 bases. Germline loops: CDR1 SGHVS, CDR2 FNYEAQ. CDR3 length: 13 amino acids.

This clone was seen a single time. V and J are TRBV20-1 and TRBJ2-5, with D uncertain. Trimming cost V 1 base and J 5 bases, with 5 bases left between them. Germline V gives CDR1 DFQATT, CDR2 SNEGSKA (reference sequence). The CDR3 spans 11 residues. The DNA for the CDR3 is TGCAGTGCTAGAGCTTTCGAGACCCAGTACTTC. Translation: CSARAFETQYF.

The chain joins TRBV7-2 to TRBJ2-7; D is possibly TRBD1 (5 bases). The CDR3 covers 14 residues. The germline CDR1 and CDR2 sequences are SGHTA and FQGNSA. Trimming pared 3 bases from V and 2 bases from J, leaving 11 bases between. In nucleotides, the CDR3 is TGTGCCAGCAGCTTTTACAGGCCCCCCTACGAGCAGTACTTC. Translation: CASSFYRPPYEQYF.

J is TRBJ2-7 and V is TRBV27; D perhaps matches TRBD1 (6 bases). The CDR3 is made up of 16 amino acids. The V gene lost 6 bases and the J gene lost 4 bases, with 22 bases spanning the gap. Germline V CDR1 and CDR2: MNHEY, SMNVEV (reference sequence). The CDR3 region is CASRRTASGSPYEQYF. CDR3 in DNA: TGTGCCAGCAGACGGACAGCATCGGGGAGTCCTTACGAGCAGTACTTC.

The rearrangement joins TRBV27 to TRBJ2-7, with 9 positions matching TRBD2. V trimming: 5 bases; J trimming: 2 bases; junction bases outside the gene matches: 10. CDR1 is MNHEY and CDR2 is SMNVEV in the germline V gene (reference sequence). This CDR3 region has 16 residues. The CDR3 region is CASSIGASGTPYEQYF. DNA of the CDR3: TGTGCCAGCAGTATCGGAGCTAGCGGGACCCCCTACGAGCAGTACTTC.

The chain recombines TRBV10-3 with TRBJ2-7, with TRBD1 matching 11 bases. Trimming took 2 bases from V and 5 from J; bases not matched to a gene: 5. CDR1 is ENHRY and CDR2 is SYGVKD in the germline V gene. The CDR3 length is 15 residues. The CDR3 sequence: CAISEPWDRGDEQYF. DNA for the CDR3: TGTGCCATCAGTGAGCCATGGGACAGGGGGGACGAGCAGTACTTC.

The chain couples TRBV28 to TRBJ1-4; D unclear. Germline V lookup: CDR1 MDHEN, CDR2 SYDVKM. V lost 2 bases to trimming and J lost 5 bases, with 12 bases between them. This CDR3 is built from 15 residues. The CDR3 DNA reads TGTGCCAGCAGTTTAGCGCACGTAGGCAATGAAAAACTGTTTTTT. The encoded protein is CASSLAHVGNEKLFF.

The chain links TRBV4-1 to TRBJ2-3; D perhaps matches TRBD2 (5 bases). The V end was cut by 4 bases, the J end by 3 bases, with 11 bases between. This CDR3 spans 14 amino acids. The V gene's germline CDR1 is MGHRA and CDR2 YSYEKL. CDR3 sequence: CASSPTSTTDTQYF. For the CDR3, the DNA is TGCGCCAGCAGCCCCACTAGTACTACAGATACGCAGTATTTT.

This rearrangement joins TRBV7-6 to TRBJ2-5, with D perhaps given as TRBD1 or TRBD2 (5 bases each). V lost 3 bases and J lost 5, with 13 bases in between. The CDR3 extends over 14 amino acids. Germline V gene lookup returns CDR1 SGHVS and CDR2 FNYEAQ. The CDR3 coding sequence is TGTGCCAGCAGCTTCCTTGAGGGGTCTGAGACCCAGTACTTC. It yields the protein CASSFLEGSETQYF.

The chain joins TRBV7-9 to TRBJ2-1; TRBD2 matches at 11 bases. The CDR3 totals 15 residues. The J segment lost 0 bases and the V segment lost 6 bases, leaving 1 base of the junction unmatched. Per the germline V gene, CDR1 is SEHNR and CDR2 is FQNEAQ (reference sequence). The CDR3 DNA sequence: TGTGCCAGCAGACTAGCGGGAGTCTCCTACAATGAGCAGTTCTTC. This encodes CASRLAGVSYNEQFF.